A selection of T cell receptor beta chains follows, all from one sample in a study of blood T cell repertoires in COVID-19. The method was immunoSEQ multiplex PCR; TCRdb's version includes in-frame clones alone and lacks a portion of them. Of about 200,000 clones listed, around 84% are singletons. What was sequenced was peripheral blood. These receptors all stem from a man aged 55 to 70 with acute or convalescent COVID-19. CDR3s include the opening cysteine and the closing phenylalanine or tryptophan. The order of the fields is D gene, CDR3 length, J gene, V gene, clone size, CDR3 protein, CDR3 DNA. The D gene is left open where the match is weak. Only some rows state a clone size, as once, few, many or a class for expanded clones.

D gene: NA
CDR3 length: 15
J gene: TRBJ2-6
V gene: TRBV28
clone size: NA
CDR3 protein: CASSLAGSGANVLTF
CDR3 DNA: TGTGCCAGCAGTTTGGCGGGCTCTGGGGCCAACGTCCTGACTTTC

D gene: TRBD1
CDR3 length: 15
J gene: TRBJ1-5
V gene: TRBV11-2
clone size: NA
CDR3 protein: CASSRTGDFGQPQHF
CDR3 DNA: TGTGCCAGCAGCCGGACAGGGGACTTTGGTCAGCCCCAGCATTTT

D gene: NA
CDR3 length: 13
J gene: TRBJ2-1
V gene: TRBV2
clone size: once
CDR3 protein: CASKWGHAGEQFF
CDR3 DNA: TGTGCCAGCAAATGGGGACACGCCGGTGAGCAGTTCTTC

D gene: TRBD1
CDR3 length: 13
J gene: TRBJ1-2
V gene: TRBV28
clone size: NA
CDR3 protein: CASRDWTGGGYTF
CDR3 DNA: TGTGCCAGCAGGGATTGGACAGGGGGTGGCTACACCTTC

D gene: TRBD1
CDR3 length: 15
J gene: TRBJ1-6
V gene: TRBV27
clone size: NA
CDR3 protein: CASSSQGGYNSPLHF
CDR3 DNA: TGTGCCAGCAGTTCTCAGGGGGGATATAATTCACCCCTCCACTTT

D gene: NA
CDR3 length: 13
J gene: TRBJ1-1
V gene: TRBV19
clone size: NA
CDR3 protein: CASSPTGRGGAFF
CDR3 DNA: TGTGCCAGTAGTCCCACCGGGAGGGGTGGAGCTTTCTTT

D gene: NA
CDR3 length: 15
J gene: TRBJ1-2
V gene: TRBV6-5
clone size: NA
CDR3 protein: CASSRLGAPNGGYTF
CDR3 DNA: TGTGCCAGCAGCCGCCTTGGGGCCCCCAACGGAGGCTACACCTTC

D gene: TRBD2
CDR3 length: 18
J gene: TRBJ2-5
V gene: TRBV9
clone size: NA
CDR3 protein: CASSPRHGLGGGQETQYF
CDR3 DNA: TGTGCCAGCAGCCCCAGACATGGACTAGGCGGGGGACAAGAGACCCAGTACTTC

D gene: TRBD2
CDR3 length: 16
J gene: TRBJ2-5
V gene: TRBV6-1
clone size: NA
CDR3 protein: CASSGLTSGGGETQYF
CDR3 DNA: TGTGCCAGCAGTGGTTTGACTAGCGGGGGGGGTGAGACCCAGTACTTC

D gene: TRBD1
CDR3 length: 14
J gene: TRBJ2-3
V gene: TRBV6-1
clone size: NA
CDR3 protein: CASSERTGFNTQYF
CDR3 DNA: TGTGCCAGCAGTGAGCGGACAGGGTTTAATACGCAGTATTTT

D gene: TRBD1
CDR3 length: 15
J gene: TRBJ2-7
V gene: TRBV9
clone size: few
CDR3 protein: CASSFLGQVTDEQYF
CDR3 DNA: TGTGCCAGCAGCTTCCTAGGACAGGTAACCGACGAGCAGTACTTC

D gene: NA
CDR3 length: 18
J gene: TRBJ2-3
V gene: TRBV7-3
clone size: NA
CDR3 protein: CASSLGPLGQGLTDTQYF
CDR3 DNA: TGTGCCAGCAGCTTAGGTCCCCTCGGGCAGGGTCTCACAGATACGCAGTATTTT

D gene: NA
CDR3 length: 17
J gene: TRBJ2-6
V gene: TRBV6-2/TRBV6-3
clone size: NA
CDR3 protein: CASSYLGGGSGANVLTF
CDR3 DNA: TGTGCCAGCAGTTATTTGGGGGGTGGCTCTGGGGCCAACGTCCTGACTTTC

D gene: TRBD1
CDR3 length: 15
J gene: TRBJ2-1
V gene: TRBV14
clone size: NA
CDR3 protein: CASSPQGSSYNEQFF
CDR3 DNA: TGTGCCAGCAGCCCACAGGGGAGCTCCTACAATGAGCAGTTCTTC

D gene: TRBD1
CDR3 length: 15
J gene: TRBJ1-4
V gene: TRBV7-9
clone size: NA
CDR3 protein: CASSIATGRNEKLFF
CDR3 DNA: TGTGCCAGCAGCATCGCGACAGGGCGTAATGAAAAACTGTTTTTT

D gene: TRBD1
CDR3 length: 20
J gene: TRBJ2-1
V gene: TRBV12-5
clone size: once
CDR3 protein: CASGLTAGTGGLSSYNEQFF
CDR3 DNA: TGTGCTAGTGGCCTCACCGCCGGGACAGGGGGCTTGAGCTCCTACAATGAGCAGTTCTTC

D gene: TRBD2
CDR3 length: 17
J gene: TRBJ2-1
V gene: TRBV19
clone size: NA
CDR3 protein: CASSVGTSGVSHNEQFF
CDR3 DNA: TGTGCCAGTAGTGTTGGGACTAGCGGGGTCTCCCACAATGAGCAGTTCTTC

D gene: NA
CDR3 length: 14
J gene: TRBJ1-5
V gene: TRBV5-5
clone size: once
CDR3 protein: CASSLLQGNQPQHF
CDR3 DNA: TGTGCCAGCAGCCTTCTACAGGGAAATCAGCCCCAGCATTTT

D gene: TRBD1
CDR3 length: 15
J gene: TRBJ2-1
V gene: TRBV19
clone size: once
CDR3 protein: CASSTRQGSYNEQFF
CDR3 DNA: TGTGCCAGTAGTACCCGACAGGGGAGCTACAATGAGCAGTTCTTC

D gene: NA
CDR3 length: 15
J gene: TRBJ1-2
V gene: TRBV6-6
clone size: NA
CDR3 protein: CASTRPSNFNYGYTF
CDR3 DNA: TGTGCCAGCACTCGGCCCAGTAATTTTAACTATGGCTACACCTTC

D gene: TRBD1
CDR3 length: 16
J gene: TRBJ2-5
V gene: TRBV27
clone size: NA
CDR3 protein: CASSPERDRGRGTQYF
CDR3 DNA: TGTGCCAGCAGTCCCGAGAGGGACAGGGGGCGCGGGACCCAGTACTTC

D gene: NA
CDR3 length: 13
J gene: TRBJ1-1
V gene: TRBV18
clone size: NA
CDR3 protein: CASSPQVRTEAFF
CDR3 DNA: TGTGCCAGCTCACCACAGGTGCGGACTGAAGCTTTCTTT

D gene: NA
CDR3 length: 17
J gene: TRBJ1-3
V gene: TRBV7-2
clone size: NA
CDR3 protein: CASSLGSGLSSGNTIYF
CDR3 DNA: TGTGCCAGCAGCTTAGGGTCAGGGCTTAGCTCTGGAAACACCATATATTTT

D gene: TRBD2
CDR3 length: 12
J gene: TRBJ2-5
V gene: TRBV9
clone size: NA
CDR3 protein: CASSPRGGWQYF
CDR3 DNA: TGTGCCAGCAGCCCCCGGGGGGGTTGGCAGTACTTC